This T cell receptor (beta chain) was sequenced for a study of CD8 T cells in Susac syndrome. Peripheral blood CD8+ and CD4+ T cells were profiled by TCR beta sequencing. Negative isolation yielded CD8+ and CD4+ T cells; FACS enriched TEMRA cells. Concerning this clonotype: Its antigen is not identified.

Study results and limitations: The study conceded that its TCR sequencing and HLA analysis involved relatively few individuals.

An amount of RNA that ranged from roughly 0.45 to 1 ug was reverse transcribed with random hexamers. With immunoSEQ multiplex PCR, TCR beta CDR3 was amplified across 54 Vbeta and 13 Jbeta. MiXCR was run by TCRdb on the immunoSEQ multiplex PCR reads, yielding one entry per CDR3 protein. The sample holds under 200,000 distinct CDR3 sequences, 80% to 95% seen once. Sequencing input: CD4+ T cells from PBMCs. The receptor was isolated from a human donor in good health.

CDR3: CASRRLVGGADTEAFF. CDR3 coding DNA: TGTGCCAGCAGACGATTGGTTGGGGGGGCGGACACTGAAGCTTTCTTT. The genes are TRBV12-3 or TRBV12-4 and TRBJ1-1; tentatively, D is TRBD1 (6 bases). Trimming removed 6 bases at V and 3 bases at J, with 20 bases between. The CDR3 runs 16 residues.